The 9 T cell receptor beta chains given below trace back to one sample, sequenced in a study of blood T cell repertoires in COVID-19. Profiling relied on immunoSEQ multiplex PCR, and the TCRdb table lists in-frame clones only, not all of them. The table includes approximately 250,000 clones, 84% detected once. The sequencing sample was made of peripheral blood. These receptors were obtained from a human donor in a cohort sampled during active COVID-19.

The chain joins TRBV18 to TRBJ2-7, with D possibly being TRBD1 (5 bases). Between the trimmed V and J ends, which lost 4 bases and 1 base, there was a span of 17 bases. Germline V CDR1 and CDR2: KGHSH, LQKENI. This CDR3 is 16 amino acids long. The CDR3 loop is CASSQGQVVRSYEQYF. In nucleotides, the CDR3 is TGTGCCAGCTCACAGGGGCAGGTTGTTCGGTCCTACGAGCAGTACTTC.

V and J are TRBV11-2 and TRBJ2-1, with 9 bases that match TRBD2. Germline assignment: CDR1 SGHAT and CDR2 FQNNGV. The V and J ends lost 2 bases and 4 bases, in that order; junction bases with no gene match: 9. The CDR3 consists of 17 residues. Here the CDR3 DNA reads TGTGCCAGCAGCTTACTGGCTAGCGGGACGGGATACAATGAGCAGTTCTTC. Translating it yields CASSLLASGTGYNEQFF. The whole variable domain, remainder taken from reference TRBV11-2 and TRBJ2-1, is EAGVAQSPRYKIIEKRQSVAFWCNPISGHATLYWYQQILGQGPKLLIQFQNNGVVDDSQLPKDRFSAERLKGVDSTLKIQPAKLEDSAVYLCASSLLASGTGYNEQFFGPGTRLTVL.

The J gene is TRBJ1-2, the V gene TRBV27; 9 nucleotides line up with TRBD1. Germline trimming cut 4 bases from V and 8 bases from J; bases unmatched to any gene: 11. Per the germline V gene, CDR1 is MNHEY and CDR2 is SMNVEV (reference sequence). CDR3 length: 15 residues. The CDR3, as DNA: TGTGCCAGCAGTTCGTCCGGGACAGGGAGAGGAGGCTACACCTTC. Protein product: CASSSSGTGRGGYTF.

This rearrangement joins TRBV6-6 to TRBJ2-7; the match to TRBD2 covers 15 bases. This CDR3 comprises 15 residues. Per germline, CDR1 MNHNY and CDR2 SVGAGI (reference sequence). V shed 6 bases and J 4 bases; nucleotides not matched to a gene: 4. CDR3 protein: CASSRTSGGAYEQYF. The CDR3 DNA reads TGTGCCAGCAGCAGGACTAGCGGGGGGGCTTACGAGCAGTACTTC.

In its sample, this clone was seen a few times. V usage is TRBV25-1 and J usage is TRBJ2-1; the match to TRBD2 covers 10 bases. Germline V gives CDR1 MGHDK, CDR2 SYGVNS. V lost 5 bases and J lost 9; bases outside the gene matches: 13. The CDR3 sequence is 16 residues long. The CDR3 reads CASSTYSGGPEGEQFF. The CDR3 DNA reads TGTGCCAGCAGTACTTATAGCGGGGGGCCCGAGGGTGAGCAGTTCTTC. Full variable domain (missing parts from reference TRBV25-1 and TRBJ2-1): EADIYQTPRYLVIGTGKKITLECSQTMGHDKMYWYQQDPGMELHLIHYSYGVNSTEKGDLSSESTVSRIRTEHFPLTLESARPSHTSQYLCASSTYSGGPEGEQFFGPGTRLTVL.

This clone was counted only a few times. The V gene is TRBV27, the J gene TRBJ2-7; 7 positions agree with TRBD2. Germline CDR1 and CDR2: MNHEY and SMNVEV (reference sequence). Trimming cost V 8 bases and J 1 base; bases outside gene matches: 11. The CDR3 runs 15 residues. CDR3 DNA: TGTGCCAGCGCAGCAGGCCTAGCGGTTTCCTACGAGCAGTACTTC. It yields the protein CASAAGLAVSYEQYF.

J is TRBJ2-7 and V is TRBV6-5; perhaps TRBD2 as D (5 bases). The V gene's germline CDR1 is MNHEY and CDR2 SVGAGI. With 6 bases removed from V and 3 bases from J, the gap between germline ends came to 9 bases. The CDR3 covers 12 residues. CDR3 bases: TGTGCCAGCAGGGGGAGTTACTACGAGCAGTACTTC. Protein sequence: CASRGSYYEQYF.

The rearrangement uses TRBV12-3 or TRBV12-4 and TRBJ1-1, with a weak D call TRBD1 (6 bases). The CDR3 contains 12 residues. Trimming cost V 6 bases and J 10 bases, with 15 bases left between them. The CDR3 DNA follows: TGTGCCAGCAGCCCAGGGGTTTGGGGAGCTTTCTTT. Translation gives CASSPGVWGAFF.

The J gene is TRBJ1-6, the V gene TRBV20-1; 9 nucleotides align to TRBD1. The V and J ends lost 3 bases and 14 bases, in that order; junction bases with no gene match: 14. The CDR3 loop spans 15 amino acids. Germline V gene data show CDR1 as DFQATT and CDR2 as SNEGSKA (reference sequence). This CDR3 is CSASGVGTGTEALHF. The CDR3 DNA reads TGCAGTGCTAGTGGGGTTGGGACAGGGACAGAAGCCCTCCACTTT.